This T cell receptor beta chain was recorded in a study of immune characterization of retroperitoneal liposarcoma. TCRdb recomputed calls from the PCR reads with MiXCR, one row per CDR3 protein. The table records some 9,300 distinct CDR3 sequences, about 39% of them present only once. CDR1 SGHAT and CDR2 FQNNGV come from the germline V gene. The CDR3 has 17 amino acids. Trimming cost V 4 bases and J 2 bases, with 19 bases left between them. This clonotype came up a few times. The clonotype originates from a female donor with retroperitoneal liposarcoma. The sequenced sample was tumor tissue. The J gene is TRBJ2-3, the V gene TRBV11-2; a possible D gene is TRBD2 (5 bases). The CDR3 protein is CASSYADSPSFTDTQYF. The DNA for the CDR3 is TGTGCCAGCAGCTATGCGGACTCGCCCAGTTTCACAGATACGCAGTATTTT.